The 3 T cell receptor beta chains below come from one sample, sequenced in a study of blood T cell repertoires in COVID-19. Sequenced by immunoSEQ multiplex PCR; TCRdb stores in-frame clones only, minus some. The data show approximately 300,000 clones, 85% seen once. Sequencing used PBMCs or T cells enriched from blood (not recorded which). The receptors shown here come from a woman in her twenties or thirties who had been exposed to COVID-19.

This clone came up once. The chain combines TRBV5-1 with TRBJ2-1; TRBD1 aligns across 8 bases. Trimming removed 6 bases from V and 0 bases from J; junction bases left unmatched: 8. The CDR3 spans 16 residues. Germline CDR1 is SGHRS and CDR2 is YFSETQ. This CDR3 reads CASTTDRASSYNEQFF. The CDR3 DNA sequence: TGCGCCAGCACGACGGACAGGGCCAGCTCCTACAATGAGCAGTTCTTC.

The chain employs TRBV2 and TRBJ2-4, with D perhaps matching TRBD1 (6 bases). Germline V CDR1 and CDR2: SNHLY, FYNNEI. V dropped 2 bases and J dropped 0 bases, with 8 bases sitting between them. CDR3 length equals 15 residues. CDR3: CASSEQGRAKNIQYF. DNA for the CDR3: TGTGCCAGCAGTGAACAGGGGCGAGCCAAAAACATTCAGTACTTC.

The chain links TRBV28 to TRBJ1-2, with D tentatively TRBD1 (5 bases). The CDR3 spans 13 residues. Deletions cut 6 bases from V and 8 bases from J, with 16 bases between. The germline V gene encodes CDR1 MDHEN and CDR2 SYDVKM. CDR3 DNA: TGTGCCAGCAGCCCTGACAGTCTTTTCGGCTACACCTTC. It specifies CASSPDSLFGYTF.